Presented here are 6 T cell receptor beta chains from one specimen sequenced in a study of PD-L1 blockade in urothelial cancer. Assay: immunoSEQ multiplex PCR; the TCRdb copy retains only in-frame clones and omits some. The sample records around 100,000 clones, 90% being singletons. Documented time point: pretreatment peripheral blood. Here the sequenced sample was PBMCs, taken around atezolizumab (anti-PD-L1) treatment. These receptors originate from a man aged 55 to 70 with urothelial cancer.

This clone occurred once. The CDR3 is CAISRTVTAGANVLTF. The CDR3 coding sequence is TGTGCCATCAGCCGGACAGTCACTGCTGGGGCCAACGTCCTGACTTTC. The chain uses TRBV10-3 and TRBJ2-6; D is perhaps TRBD1 (6 bases). CDR3 length: 16 residues. Germline CDR1 ENHRY, CDR2 SYGVKD. Deletions cut 6 bases from V and 2 bases from J, with 14 bases between.

This CDR3 is CASREQGAPADEQFF. The CDR3 DNA reads TGTGCCAGCAGGGAACAGGGGGCGCCGGCGGATGAGCAGTTCTTC. The chain combines TRBV2 with TRBJ2-1, with 9 bases lining up with TRBD1. After removal of 6 bases from V and 8 bases from J, the junction contained 11 bases not matched to a gene. The CDR3 is 15 amino acids. CDR1 SNHLY and CDR2 FYNNEI come from the germline V gene.

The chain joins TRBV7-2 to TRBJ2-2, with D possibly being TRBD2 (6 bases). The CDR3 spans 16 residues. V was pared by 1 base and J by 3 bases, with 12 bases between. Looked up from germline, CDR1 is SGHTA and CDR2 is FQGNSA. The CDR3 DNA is TGTGCCAGCAGCTTAGGTGGCGGAGGGGACACCGGGGAGCTGTTTTTT. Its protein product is CASSLGGGGDTGELFF.

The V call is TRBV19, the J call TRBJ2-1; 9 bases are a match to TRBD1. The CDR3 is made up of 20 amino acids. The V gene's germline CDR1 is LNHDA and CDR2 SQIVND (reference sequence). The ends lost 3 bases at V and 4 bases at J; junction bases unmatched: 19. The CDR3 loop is CASSMVAWNEQGARYNEQFF. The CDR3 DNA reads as TGTGCCAGTAGTATGGTTGCCTGGAATGAACAGGGGGCGAGATACAATGAGCAGTTCTTC.

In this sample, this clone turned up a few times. The CDR3 DNA reads TGCGCCAGCAGCTACCTAGCGGGGATTTCCTACGAGCAGTACTTC. Translating gives CASSYLAGISYEQYF. J is TRBJ2-7 and V is TRBV5-1, with 9 bases matching TRBD2. CDR1 and CDR2 from the germline V gene are SGHRS and YFSETQ. The CDR3 length is 15 residues. With V trimmed by 3 bases and J by 1 base, 5 bases remained unmatched.

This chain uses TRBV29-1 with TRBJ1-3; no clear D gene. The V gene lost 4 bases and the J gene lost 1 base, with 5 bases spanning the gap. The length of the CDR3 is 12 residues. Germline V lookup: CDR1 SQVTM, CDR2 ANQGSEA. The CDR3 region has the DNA TGCAGCGTTGGGCAGTCTGGAAACACCATATATTTT. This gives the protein CSVGQSGNTIYF.